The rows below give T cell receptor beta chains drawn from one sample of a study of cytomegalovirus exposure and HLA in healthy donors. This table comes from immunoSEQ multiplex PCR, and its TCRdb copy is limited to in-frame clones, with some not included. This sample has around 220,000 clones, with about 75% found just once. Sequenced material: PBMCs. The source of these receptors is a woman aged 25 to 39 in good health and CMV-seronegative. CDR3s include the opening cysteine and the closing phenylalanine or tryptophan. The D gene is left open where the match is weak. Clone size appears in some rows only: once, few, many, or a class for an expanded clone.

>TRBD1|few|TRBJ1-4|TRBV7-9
CASSLGGQGNEKLFF
TGTGCCAGCAGCTTAGGGGGACAGGGTAATGAAAAACTGTTTTTT
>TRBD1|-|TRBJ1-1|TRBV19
CASSIGQGDTEAFF
TGTGCCAGTAGTATAGGACAGGGGGACACTGAAGCTTTCTTT
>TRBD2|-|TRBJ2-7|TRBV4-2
CASSQDGSGSYEQYF
TGTGCCAGCAGCCAAGATGGAAGCGGGAGCTACGAGCAGTACTTC
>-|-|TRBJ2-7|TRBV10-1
CASSQWSRYEQYF
TGCGCCAGCAGTCAATGGAGCCGGTACGAGCAGTACTTC
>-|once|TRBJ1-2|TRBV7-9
CSSSLARGESVSGYTF
TGTTCCAGCAGCTTAGCGCGCGGAGAATCCGTATCTGGCTACACCTTC
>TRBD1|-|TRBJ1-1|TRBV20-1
CSAPDREAFF
TGCAGTGCCCCAGACAGGGAGGCTTTCTTT
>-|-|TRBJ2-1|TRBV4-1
CASSQAAGEQFF
TGCGCCAGCAGCCAAGCGGCGGGTGAGCAGTTCTTC
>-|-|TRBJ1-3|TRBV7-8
CASSLARGNTIYF
TGTGCCAGCAGCTTAGCTAGAGGAAACACCATATATTTT
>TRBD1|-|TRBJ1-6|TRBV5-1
CASRPLVQGEHSPLHF
TGCGCCAGCAGGCCCCTAGTCCAGGGGGAGCATTCACCCCTCCACTTT
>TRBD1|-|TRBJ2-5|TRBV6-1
CASSPHGTVQETQYF
TGTGCCAGCAGTCCCCACGGGACAGTACAAGAGACCCAGTACTTC
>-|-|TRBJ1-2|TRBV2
CASREEVEDSYGYTF
TGTGCCAGCCGCGAAGAGGTGGAGGACAGCTATGGCTACACCTTC
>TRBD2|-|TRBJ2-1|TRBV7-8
CASRSGTREFF
TGTGCCAGCAGGTCCGGGACTAGGGAGTTCTTC
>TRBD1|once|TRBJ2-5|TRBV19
CASSIVHGQGQETQYF
TGTGCCAGTAGTATAGTCCACGGACAGGGTCAAGAGACCCAGTACTTC
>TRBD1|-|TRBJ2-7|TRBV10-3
CAIRGDSSSYEQYF
TGTGCCATCAGGGGGGACAGTAGCTCCTACGAGCAGTACTTC
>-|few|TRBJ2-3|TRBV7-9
CASSFVSTDTQYF
TGTGCCAGCAGCTTCGTCAGCACAGATACGCAGTATTTT
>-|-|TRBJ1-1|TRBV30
CAWLLFGAFF
TGTGCCTGGCTATTATTCGGAGCTTTCTTT
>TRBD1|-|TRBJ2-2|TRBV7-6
CASSLGTGRRTGELFF
TGTGCCAGCAGCTTGGGGACAGGGCGAAGGACCGGGGAGCTGTTTTTT
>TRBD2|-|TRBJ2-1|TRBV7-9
CASSYTTSGTNNEQFF
TGTGCCAGCAGCTACACCACTAGCGGGACCAACAATGAGCAGTTCTTC
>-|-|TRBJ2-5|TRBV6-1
CASSEALSLLEAQYF
TGTGCCAGCAGTGAAGCGCTGAGCCTTCTTGAGGCCCAGTACTTC
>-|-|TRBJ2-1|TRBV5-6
CASSLPEGEQFF
TGTGCCAGCAGCTTACCAGAGGGTGAGCAGTTCTTC
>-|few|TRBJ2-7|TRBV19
CASSMVGSSYEQYF
TGTGCCAGTAGTATGGTCGGGAGCTCCTACGAGCAGTACTTC
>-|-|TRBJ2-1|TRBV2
CASSGGVVGSGSYNEQFF
TGTGCCAGCAGTGGGGGGGTCGTAGGCTCAGGCTCCTACAATGAGCAGTTCTTC
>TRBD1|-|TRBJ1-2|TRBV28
CASIEGAVNYGYTF
TGTGCCAGCATTGAGGGGGCTGTGAACTATGGCTACACCTTC
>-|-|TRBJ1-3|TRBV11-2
CASSPGRGNTIYF
TGTGCCAGCAGCCCCGGGAGGGGAAACACCATATATTTT
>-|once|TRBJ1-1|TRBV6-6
CASRPQGFVNTEAFF
TGTGCCAGCAGGCCCCAGGGTTTCGTAAACACTGAAGCTTTCTTT
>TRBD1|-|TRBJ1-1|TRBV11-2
CASSTGGWRNTEAFF
TGTGCCAGCAGCACAGGGGGCTGGAGGAACACTGAAGCTTTCTTT
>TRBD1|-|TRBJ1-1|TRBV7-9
CASSLTGDGTEAFF
TGTGCCAGCAGCTTGACAGGGGACGGCACTGAAGCTTTCTTT
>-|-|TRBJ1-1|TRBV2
CASRQYDMNTEAFF
TGTGCCAGTCGACAGTATGATATGAACACTGAAGCTTTCTTT
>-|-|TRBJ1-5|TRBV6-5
CASSEGSAGTPQHF
TGTGCCAGCAGTGAAGGGTCAGCCGGGACACCCCAGCATTTT
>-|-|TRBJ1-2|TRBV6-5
CASSGGNGYTF
TGTGCCAGCAGTGGAGGGAATGGCTACACCTTC
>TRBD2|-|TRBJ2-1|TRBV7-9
CASSTTSGESYNEQFF
TGTGCCAGCAGCACGACTAGCGGGGAGTCCTACAATGAGCAGTTCTTC
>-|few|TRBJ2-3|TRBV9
CASSEGGISTDTQYF
TGTGCCAGCAGTGAGGGGGGGATTAGCACAGATACGCAGTATTTT
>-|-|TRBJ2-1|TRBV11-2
CAASQGFGQFF
TGTGCCGCTTCCCAGGGGTTTGGACAGTTCTTC
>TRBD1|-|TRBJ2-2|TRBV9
CASSVKGRTSGGVGITGELFF
TGTGCCAGCAGCGTAAAAGGCCGGACTTCAGGGGGCGTGGGAATCACCGGGGAGCTGTTTTTT
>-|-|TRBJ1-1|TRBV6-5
CASSGAENTEAFF
TGTGCCAGCAGTGGGGCGGAGAACACTGAAGCTTTCTTT
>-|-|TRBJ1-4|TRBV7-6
CASSSPTNEKLFF
TGTGCCAGCAGTTCTCCAACTAATGAAAAACTGTTTTTT
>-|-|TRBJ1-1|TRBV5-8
CASSLRQRNTEAFF
TGTGCCAGCAGCTTGAGACAGCGGAACACTGAAGCTTTCTTT
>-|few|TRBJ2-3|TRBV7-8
CASSLASTDTQYF
TGTGCCAGCAGCTTAGCCTCCACAGATACGCAGTATTTT
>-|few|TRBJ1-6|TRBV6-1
CASSPGGAYNSPLHF
TGTGCCAGCAGTCCGGGGGGGGCGTATAATTCACCCCTCCACTTT
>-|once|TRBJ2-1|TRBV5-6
CASSLEALGGNEQFF
TGTGCCAGCAGCTTGGAAGCTCTTGGGGGGAATGAGCAGTTCTTC
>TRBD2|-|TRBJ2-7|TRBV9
CASSEAAGVAYEQYF
TGTGCCAGCAGCGAGGCAGCGGGAGTGGCCTACGAGCAGTACTTC
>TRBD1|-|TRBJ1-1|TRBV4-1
CASSVDRTNTEAFF
TGCGCCAGCAGCGTGGACAGGACGAACACTGAAGCTTTCTTT
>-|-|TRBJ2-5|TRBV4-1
CASSQARGGETQYF
TGCGCCAGCAGCCAAGCAAGAGGCGGGGAGACCCAGTACTTC
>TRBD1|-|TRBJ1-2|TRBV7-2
CASSLEGDRVYGYTF
TGTGCCAGCAGCTTAGAAGGGGACAGGGTTTATGGCTACACCTTC
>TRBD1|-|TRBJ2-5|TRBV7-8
CASSYWDSSQETQYF
TGTGCCAGCAGCTACTGGGACAGCTCACAAGAGACCCAGTACTTC
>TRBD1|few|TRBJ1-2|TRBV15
CATSQGPTGGVHGYTF
TGTGCCACCAGTCAGGGGCCGACAGGGGGTGTTCATGGCTACACCTTC
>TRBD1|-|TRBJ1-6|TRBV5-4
CASSLKVGQGGSPLHF
TGTGCCAGCAGCTTAAAGGTGGGACAGGGAGGATCACCCCTCCACTTT
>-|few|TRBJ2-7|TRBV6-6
CASGQVYEQYF
TGTGCCAGCGGGCAAGTCTACGAGCAGTACTTC
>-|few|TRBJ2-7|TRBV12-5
CASGPPEGPVYEQYF
TGTGCTAGTGGTCCCCCGGAGGGTCCTGTGTACGAGCAGTACTTC
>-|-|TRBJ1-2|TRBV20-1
CSAGTTYGYTF
TGCAGTGCCGGGACAACCTATGGCTACACCTTC
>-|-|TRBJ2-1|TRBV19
CASSIGSQEFF
TGTGCCAGTAGTATTGGGAGCCAGGAGTTCTTC